The 18 T cell receptor beta chains listed next were all sequenced from one sample in a study of T cells in Graves' hyperthyroidism and ophthalmopathy. TCR beta CDR3 region amplification was performed from RNA transcripts. Carried out on the TCR CDR3, a first-round RT-PCR used the HTBI primer set. TCRdb re-called the multiplex PCR reads through MiXCR, storing one row per CDR3 protein. The sample shows hundreds of thousands of distinct CDR3 sequences, roughly 14% of them seen only once. Sequencing was carried out using blood. These receptors all stem from a young man with Graves' ophthalmopathy.

This clonotype was recorded many times. The chain combines TRBV9 with TRBJ2-1; maybe TRBD2 (5 bases). The germline gives CDR1 SGDLS, CDR2 YYNGEE. V was cut by 3 bases and J by 5 bases, with 9 bases left in between. The CDR3 is 13 amino acids. CDR3 protein: CASSDERDNEQFF. The CDR3 DNA reads as TGTGCCAGCAGCGATGAGAGGGACAATGAGCAGTTCTTC.

This clonotype showed up many times. This chain joins TRBV27 and TRBJ2-1; D not certain. CDR1 and CDR2 from the germline V gene are MNHEY and SMNVEV (reference sequence). The CDR3 consists of 13 residues. With 4 bases removed from V and 4 bases from J, the gap between germline ends came to 8 bases. The CDR3 loop is CASSSAIYNEQFF. CDR3 sequence (DNA): TGTGCCAGCAGTTCAGCAATTTACAATGAGCAGTTCTTC.

This clonotype occurred many times. The rearrangement joins TRBV20-1 to TRBJ2-7; D gene uncertain. The germline V gene encodes CDR1 DFQATT and CDR2 SNEGSKA (reference sequence). V was trimmed by 1 base and J by 2 bases, leaving 12 bases between them. The CDR3 sequence is 14 residues long. The CDR3 sequence: CSARGLPSPYEQYF. CDR3 DNA sequence: TGCAGTGCTAGAGGACTGCCTTCACCCTACGAGCAGTACTTC.

This clonotype was counted ten times or more. The rearrangement uses TRBV7-9 and TRBJ2-7, with TRBD1 identical over 7 bases. Germline V CDR1 and CDR2: SEHNR, FQNEAQ (reference sequence). Unmatched junction bases numbered 9, after V lost 5 bases and J lost 5 bases. CDR3 size: 14 residues. The CDR3 nucleotides are TGTGCCAGCAGCCGAGACAGGGCTTCCAACGAGCAGTACTTC. Translation gives CASSRDRASNEQYF.

This clonotype was seen once. The chain couples TRBV11-2 to TRBJ2-7, with D perhaps matching TRBD2 (5 bases). V lost 0 bases and J lost 2, with 14 bases in between. The CDR3 sequence is 16 residues long. In germline, CDR1 is SGHAT, CDR2 FQNNGV. The CDR3 bases are TGTGCCAGCAGCTTAGAGGCGCGGGCCGCCGCCTACGAGCAGTACTTC. This gives the protein CASSLEARAAAYEQYF.

In the case of this clonotype: One base away lies a much larger clone, so this may be a sequencing read error. The genes are TRBV2 and TRBJ2-3; 9 bases line up with TRBD2. The CDR3 totals 14 residues. Germline CDR1 is SNHLY and CDR2 is FYNNEI. The ends lost 8 bases at V and 0 bases at J; junction bases unmatched: 3. The CDR3 DNA is TGTGCCAGCGGCGGGGGGGCGAGCACAGATACGCAGTATTTT. Translation gives CASGGGASTDTQYF.

This clonotype was recorded a few times. The genes are TRBV7-3 and TRBJ2-7; 10 bases match TRBD2. This CDR3 region has 14 residues. V dropped 2 bases and J dropped 5; count of bases not matched to a gene: 3. Germline values: CDR1 SGHTA, CDR2 FQGTGA. The CDR3 nucleotides are TGTGCCAGCAGCTTACTAGCGGGAGTCAACGAGCAGTACTTC. Translation: CASSLLAGVNEQYF. The complete variable domain, with remaining parts taken from reference TRBV7-3 and TRBJ2-7, reads GAGVSQTPSNKVTEKGKYVELRCDPISGHTALYWYRQSLGQGPEFLIYFQGTGAADDSGLPNDRFFAVRPEGSVSTLKIQRTERGDSAVYLCASSLLAGVNEQYFGPGTRLTVT.

This rearrangement joins TRBV6-1 to TRBJ1-3, with D perhaps TRBD1 (5 bases). Trimming stripped 1 base from V and 2 bases from J, with 12 bases between. CDR1 and CDR2 from the germline V gene are MNHNS and SASEGT. This CDR3 spans 16 amino acids. The DNA of the CDR3 is TGTGCCAGCAGTGAAGGCCTGGGGGGGACTGGAAACACCATATATTTT. Amino acid sequence: CASSEGLGGTGNTIYF.

This clonotype was seen repeatedly, ten times or more. The chain is built from TRBV7-6 and TRBJ1-1; D possibly corresponds to TRBD1 (5 bases). Germline CDR1 is SGHVS and CDR2 is FNYEAQ. The length of the CDR3 is 13 residues. V gave up 3 bases and J gave up 5 bases, with 10 bases separating them. The CDR3 reads CASSFRGATEAFF. The CDR3, as DNA: TGTGCCAGCAGCTTTAGGGGCGCGACTGAAGCTTTCTTT.

This clonotype was seen repeatedly, ten times or more. This chain joins TRBV20-1 and TRBJ2-5, with 8 bases that match TRBD1. V lost 6 bases, J lost 5 bases, and 11 bases stayed unmatched. Looked up from germline, CDR1 is DFQATT and CDR2 is SNEGSKA (reference sequence). This CDR3 has 14 residues. CDR3 in amino acids: CSALQPRGQETQYF. The CDR3 DNA reads as TGCAGTGCCCTGCAACCCAGGGGGCAGGAGACCCAGTACTTC.

This clonotype has a count of ten or more. CDR3 residues: CASSLAASGSYEQYF. For the CDR3, the DNA is TGTGCCAGCAGCTTGGCGGCTAGCGGGAGCTACGAGCAGTACTTC. The chain combines TRBV5-8 with TRBJ2-7; 10 bases are a match to TRBD2. V lost 0 bases and J lost 3; bases outside the gene matches: 3. CDR1 and CDR2 from the germline V gene are SGHTS and YDEGEE. The CDR3 is made up of 15 amino acids.

At least ten counts were recorded for this clonotype. The CDR3 sequence: CSARGGLAWYNEQFF. CDR3 nucleotides: TGCAGTGCTAGGGGCGGACTCGCCTGGTACAATGAGCAGTTCTTC. J is TRBJ2-1 and V is TRBV20-1; D is possibly TRBD2 (5 bases). With 3 bases removed from V and 4 bases from J, the gap between germline ends came to 16 bases. The germline V gene has CDR1 DFQATT and CDR2 SNEGSKA (reference sequence). The CDR3 extends over 15 amino acids.

This clonotype was recorded many times. The CDR3 sequence: CATSDFTGRGYTF. As DNA, the CDR3 is TGTGCCACCAGTGATTTTACAGGGAGGGGCTACACCTTC. This chain joins TRBV24-1 and TRBJ1-2; maybe TRBD1 (6 bases). Germline CDR1 is KGHDR and CDR2 is SFDVKD. The CDR3 has 13 amino acids. The V and J ends lost 1 base and 8 bases respectively, with 10 bases between them.

Notes on this clonotype: A read error may explain this, as a much larger clone is one base away. The chain links TRBV5-1 to TRBJ2-3, with TRBD2 identical over 9 bases. This CDR3 is built from 17 residues. Germline V lookup: CDR1 SGHRS, CDR2 YFSETQ. V lost 4 bases to trimming and J lost 0 bases; unmatched junction nucleotides: 9. CDR3 region: CASSPTGRGGSTDTQYF. CDR3 coding DNA: TGCGCCAGCAGCCCGACGGGGCGGGGGGGCAGCACAGATACGCAGTATTTT.

This clonotype was counted ten times or more. The chain uses TRBV20-1 and TRBJ2-7; D may be TRBD1 (6 bases). This CDR3 has 13 residues. The germline V gene encodes CDR1 DFQATT and CDR2 SNEGSKA (reference sequence). Trimming took off 1 base at V and 6 bases at J, with 13 bases between the two ends. CDR3 in amino acids: CSARAQQGGEQYF. DNA for the CDR3: TGCAGTGCTAGAGCTCAACAGGGCGGCGAGCAGTACTTC.

This clonotype was recorded at least ten times. The V call is TRBV18, the J call TRBJ1-1; the D gene is possibly TRBD1 (5 bases). Germline V gene sequence: CDR1 KGHSH, CDR2 LQKENI. Trimming stripped 2 bases from V and 5 bases from J, with 12 bases between. The CDR3 consists of 14 residues. This chain's CDR3 is CASSPGARDTEAFF. In nucleotides, the CDR3 is TGTGCCAGCTCACCAGGGGCGAGGGATACTGAAGCTTTCTTT.

A remark on this clonotype: A read error may be the cause here, since a much bigger clone is one base away. Since the CDR3 does not end with the conserved phenylalanine or tryptophan, this likely comes from a read error. V and J are TRBV24-1 and TRBJ2-7, with D perhaps being TRBD1 or TRBD2 (5 bases each). The CDR3 loop spans 14 amino acids. Germline loops: CDR1 KGHDR, CDR2 SFDVKD. With 4 bases removed from V and 2 bases from J, the gap between germline ends came to 11 bases. CDR3 nucleotide sequence: TGTGCCACCAGTGAGGCCGGGACCCCCTACGAGCAGTACTAC. Its translation is CATSEAGTPYEQYY.

This clonotype came up many times. The J gene is TRBJ2-1, the V gene TRBV3-1; 12 bases agree with TRBD1. V lost 7 bases, J lost 9 bases, and 10 bases stayed unmatched. Germline V gives CDR1 LGHDT, CDR2 YNNKEL (reference sequence). The CDR3 length is 15 residues. The CDR3 DNA reads TGTGCCAGCAACCACAGGGGACAGGGGGCTGGTGAGCAGTTCTTC. Encoded protein: CASNHRGQGAGEQFF.